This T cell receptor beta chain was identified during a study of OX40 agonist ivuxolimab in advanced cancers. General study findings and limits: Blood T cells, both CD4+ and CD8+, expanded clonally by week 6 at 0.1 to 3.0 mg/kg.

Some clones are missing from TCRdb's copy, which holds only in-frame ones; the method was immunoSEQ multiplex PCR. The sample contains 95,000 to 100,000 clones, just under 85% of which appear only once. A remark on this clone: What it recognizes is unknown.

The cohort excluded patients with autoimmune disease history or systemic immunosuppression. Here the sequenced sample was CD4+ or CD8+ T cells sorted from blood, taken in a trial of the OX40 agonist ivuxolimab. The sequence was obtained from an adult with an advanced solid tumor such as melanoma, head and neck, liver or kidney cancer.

CDR3 DNA sequence: TGTGCCACCAGCAGAGGAAGGAGCGGGAGTGAGACCCAGTACTTC. Its protein is CATSRGRSGSETQYF. V gene TRBV15 combines with J gene TRBJ2-5, with 8 bases fitting TRBD2. Germline CDR1 is LNHNV and CDR2 is YYDKDF (reference sequence). The length of the CDR3 is 15 residues. J lost 5 bases, V lost 1 base, and 6 bases had no gene match.